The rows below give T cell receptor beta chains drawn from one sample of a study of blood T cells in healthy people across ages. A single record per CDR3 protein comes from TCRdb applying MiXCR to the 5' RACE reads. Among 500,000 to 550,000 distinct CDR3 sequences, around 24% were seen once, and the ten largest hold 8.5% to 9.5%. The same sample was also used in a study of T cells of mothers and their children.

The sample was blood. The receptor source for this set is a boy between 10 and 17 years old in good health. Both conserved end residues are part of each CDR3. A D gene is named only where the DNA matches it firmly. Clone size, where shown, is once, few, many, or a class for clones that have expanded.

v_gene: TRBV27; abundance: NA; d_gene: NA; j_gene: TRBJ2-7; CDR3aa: CASSLSWQPSYEQYF; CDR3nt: TGTGCCAGCAGTTTATCTTGGCAGCCGTCCTACGAGCAGTACTTC
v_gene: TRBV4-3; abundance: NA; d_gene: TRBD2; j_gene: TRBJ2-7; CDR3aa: CASSQRLAGGHEQYF; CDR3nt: TGCGCCAGCAGCCAAAGACTAGCGGGAGGCCACGAGCAGTACTTC
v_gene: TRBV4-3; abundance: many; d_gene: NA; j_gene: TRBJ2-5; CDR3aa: CASSQDPYQETQYF; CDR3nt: TGCGCCAGCAGCCAAGACCCGTACCAAGAGACCCAGTACTTC
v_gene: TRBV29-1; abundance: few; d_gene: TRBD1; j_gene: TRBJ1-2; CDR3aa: CSSRRTGDYGYTF; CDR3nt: TGCAGCTCCCGTAGGACAGGGGACTATGGCTACACCTTC
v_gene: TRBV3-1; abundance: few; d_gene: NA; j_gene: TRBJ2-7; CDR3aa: CASSQSEKSSYEQYF; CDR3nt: TGTGCCAGCAGCCAATCGGAAAAAAGCTCCTACGAGCAGTACTTC
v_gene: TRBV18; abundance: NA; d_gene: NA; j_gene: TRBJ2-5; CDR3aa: CASSKARAETQYF; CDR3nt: TGTGCCAGCTCAAAGGCCAGGGCCGAGACCCAGTACTTC
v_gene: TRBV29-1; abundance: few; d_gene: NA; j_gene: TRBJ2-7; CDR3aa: CSVVLQGLDEQYF; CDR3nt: TGCAGCGTTGTGCTGCAGGGGTTGGACGAGCAGTACTTC
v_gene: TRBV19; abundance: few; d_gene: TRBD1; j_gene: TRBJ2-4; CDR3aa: CASSTGGLAKNIQYF; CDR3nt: TGTGCCAGTTCTACAGGGGGTTTAGCCAAAAACATTCAGTACTTC
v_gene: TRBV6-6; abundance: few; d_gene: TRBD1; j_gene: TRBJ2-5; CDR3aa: CASSYPGQGGETQYF; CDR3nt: TGTGCCAGCAGTTACCCGGGACAGGGAGGCGAGACCCAGTACTTC
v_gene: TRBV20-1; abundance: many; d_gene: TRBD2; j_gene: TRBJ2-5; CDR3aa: CSATTSGSFRETQYF; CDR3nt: TGCAGTGCCACAACTAGCGGGAGTTTCAGGGAGACCCAGTACTTC
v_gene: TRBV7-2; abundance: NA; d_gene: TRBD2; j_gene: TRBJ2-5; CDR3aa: CASSVTSVQVTQYF; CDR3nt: TGTGCCAGCAGCGTCACTAGCGTTCAGGTGACCCAGTACTTC
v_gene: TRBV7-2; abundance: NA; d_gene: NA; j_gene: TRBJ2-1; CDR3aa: CASSLYGPGLGNEQFF; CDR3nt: TGTGCCAGCAGCCTTTACGGTCCCGGCCTAGGGAATGAGCAGTTCTTC
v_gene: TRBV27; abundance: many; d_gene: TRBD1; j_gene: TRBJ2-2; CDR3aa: CASSLKVVKGAGSNTGELFF; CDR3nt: TGTGCCAGCAGTTTAAAGGTCGTGAAGGGGGCAGGGTCGAACACCGGGGAGCTGTTTTTT
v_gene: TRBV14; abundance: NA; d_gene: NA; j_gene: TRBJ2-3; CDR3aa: CASSQDGIRDRTDTQYF; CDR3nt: TGTGCCAGCAGCCAAGATGGGATAAGGGATCGCACAGATACGCAGTATTTT
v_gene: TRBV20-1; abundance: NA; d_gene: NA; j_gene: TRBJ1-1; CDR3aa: CSAPIVSEAFF; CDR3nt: TGCAGTGCGCCGATAGTATCTGAAGCTTTCTTT
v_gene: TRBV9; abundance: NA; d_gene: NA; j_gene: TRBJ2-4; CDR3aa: CASSNRQNALIGENIQYF; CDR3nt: TGTGCCAGCAGCAACCGACAGAATGCCCTTATAGGCGAAAACATTCAGTACTTC
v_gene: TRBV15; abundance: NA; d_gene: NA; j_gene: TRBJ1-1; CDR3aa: CATSRDTQTEAFF; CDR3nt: TGTGCCACCAGCAGGGACACCCAGACTGAAGCTTTCTTT
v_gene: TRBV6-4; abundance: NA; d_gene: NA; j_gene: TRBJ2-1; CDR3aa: CASSDVARSYNEQFF; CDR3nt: TGTGCCAGCAGTGACGTAGCGCGATCCTACAATGAGCAGTTCTTC
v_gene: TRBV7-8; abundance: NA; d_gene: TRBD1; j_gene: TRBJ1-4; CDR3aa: CASSWDRGPVKLFF; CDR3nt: TGTGCCAGCAGCTGGGACAGGGGGCCGGTAAAACTGTTTTTT
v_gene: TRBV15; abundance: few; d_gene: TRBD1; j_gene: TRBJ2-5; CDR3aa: CATSRDNEPGGSQYF; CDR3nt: TGTGCCACCAGCAGAGATAACGAGCCAGGGGGTTCCCAGTACTTC
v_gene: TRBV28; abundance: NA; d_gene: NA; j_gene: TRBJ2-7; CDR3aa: CASSPIMKGTLYEQYF; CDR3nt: TGTGCCAGCAGCCCTATCATGAAGGGGACGCTCTACGAGCAGTACTTC
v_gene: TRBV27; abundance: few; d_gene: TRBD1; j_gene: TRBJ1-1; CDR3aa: CASSAPPTGENTEAFF; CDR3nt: TGTGCCAGCAGTGCCCCACCGACAGGGGAAAACACTGAAGCTTTCTTT